A single sample gave rise to the 16 T cell receptor beta chains below, sequenced in a study of blood T cells in healthy people across ages. Through a sample-barcoded 5' primer and a J-beta primer mix, a second PCR was run for roughly 6 to 11 cycles. TCRdb independently ran MiXCR on the 5' RACE reads; one entry per CDR3 protein. This table has about a million distinct CDR3 sequences, roughly two fifths appearing once. The source material was blood. The receptors stem from a man aged 18-30 years in good health.

V usage is TRBV7-9 and J usage is TRBJ1-1; D is unclear. Germline values: CDR1 SEHNR, CDR2 FQNEAQ (reference sequence). CDR3 size: 12 residues. V lost 5 bases, J lost 3 bases, and 7 bases lay in between. CDR3 nucleotides: TGTGCCAGCAGCCTTACTTACACTGAAGCTTTCTTT. Translation gives CASSLTYTEAFF. Together with reference TRBV7-9 and TRBJ1-1, the CDR3 gives the full variable domain: DTGVSQNPRHKITKRGQNVTFRCDPISEHNRLYWYRQTLGQGPEFLTYFQNEAQLEKSRLLSDRFSAERPKGSFSTLEIQRTEQGDSAMYLCASSLTYTEAFFGQGTRLTVV.

This clonotype was recorded a few times. This chain connects TRBV15 to TRBJ1-1; no clear D. The CDR3 has 14 amino acids. The germline CDR1 and CDR2 sequences are LNHNV and YYDKDF (reference sequence). V was trimmed by 5 bases and J by 3 bases, leaving 13 bases between them. DNA of the CDR3: TGTGCCACCAGCGAGTTAACAGCAGACACTGAAGCTTTCTTT. Translating it yields CATSELTADTEAFF.

The chain uses TRBV6-5 and TRBJ1-1; no reliable D call. V lost 2 bases to trimming and J lost 0 bases, with 22 bases between them. In germline, CDR1 is MNHEY, CDR2 SVGAGI. This CDR3 contains 19 residues. Written as DNA, the CDR3 is TGTGCCAGCAGTTACCCGTACAAACAGCCGAACAAAATGAACACTGAAGCTTTCTTT. It specifies CASSYPYKQPNKMNTEAFF.

The chain joins TRBV20-1 to TRBJ1-6, with TRBD1 matching 7 bases. The CDR3 consists of 14 residues. Germline trimming cut 5 bases from V and 7 bases from J; bases unmatched to any gene: 8. Looked up from germline, CDR1 is DFQATT and CDR2 is SNEGSKA (reference sequence). The CDR3 spells CSAPQGQYNSPLHF. CDR3 coding DNA: TGCAGTGCTCCACAGGGACAGTACAATTCACCCCTCCACTTT.

This clonotype was seen a few times. As DNA, the CDR3 is TGTGCCAGCAGCCAAGGAGCAGCCGGGGATGGCTACACCTTC. Translated: CASSQGAAGDGYTF. The chain carries TRBV4-2 and TRBJ1-2; D gene unclear. Trimming took 1 base from V and 6 from J, leaving 12 bases between them. Germline CDR1 reads LGHNA; CDR2 reads YNFKEQ. This CDR3 has 14 residues.

This clonotype was seen a handful of times. The chain carries TRBV5-1 and TRBJ1-2; no clear D gene. Trimming removed 0 bases from V and 4 bases from J, with 16 bases in between. The germline CDR1 and CDR2 sequences are SGHRS and YFSETQ. There are 16 residues in the CDR3. CDR3 protein: CASSLVGQAYLYGYTF. As DNA, the CDR3 is TGCGCCAGCAGCTTGGTTGGGCAGGCTTACCTCTATGGCTACACCTTC.

This clonotype came up many times. The chain carries TRBV14 and TRBJ1-2; D is unresolved. Germline V CDR1 and CDR2: SGHDN, FVKESK. V was trimmed by 6 bases and J by 2 bases, leaving 7 bases between them. This CDR3 region has 12 residues. The CDR3 coding sequence is TGTGCCAGCAGTCCCGCCAACTATGGCTACACCTTC. Its protein is CASSPANYGYTF.

This clonotype was counted a single time. The gene calls are TRBV7-9 and TRBJ1-1; weak D call: TRBD1 (6 bases). V was cut by 1 base and J by 4 bases, with 16 bases left in between. The CDR3 extends over 16 amino acids. CDR1 SEHNR and CDR2 FQNEAQ come from the germline V gene (reference sequence). CDR3 region: CASSLESGTPSTEAFF. CDR3 nucleotides: TGTGCCAGCAGCTTAGAAAGTGGGACACCGAGCACTGAAGCTTTCTTT.

This chain connects TRBV28 to TRBJ2-1; tentative D call: TRBD2 (6 bases). The DNA end lines up better with TRBJ2-7; the J call may be wrong. CDR3 length equals 15 residues. The germline V gene has CDR1 MDHEN and CDR2 SYDVKM. CDR3 residues: CASTWGVGSYNEQYF. The CDR3 nucleotides are TGTGCCAGCACCTGGGGGGTAGGCTCCTACAATGAGCAGTACTTC.

This clonotype occurred a few times. The chain joins TRBV5-1 to TRBJ2-1; no definite D call. The germline V gene encodes CDR1 SGHRS and CDR2 YFSETQ. V was clipped by 0 bases and J by 0 bases, with 16 bases between them. The CDR3 spans 18 residues. CDR3: CASSLVPRTTNSYNEQFF. The DNA of the CDR3 is TGCGCCAGCAGCTTGGTTCCCAGGACGACCAACTCCTACAATGAGCAGTTCTTC.

In this sample, this clonotype turned up a few times. The chain has TRBV20-1 and TRBJ2-3; D unresolved. Germline CDR1 and CDR2: DFQATT and SNEGSKA (reference sequence). The V and J ends lost 6 bases and 0 bases respectively, with 7 bases between them. The CDR3 runs 12 residues. The CDR3 region is CSAPVSTDTQYF. CDR3 bases: TGCAGTGCCCCCGTTAGCACAGATACGCAGTATTTT.

In this sample, this clonotype turned up a few times. This chain uses TRBV28 with TRBJ2-7; D tentatively reads TRBD1 or TRBD2 (5 bases each). Germline loops: CDR1 MDHEN, CDR2 SYDVKM. The length of the CDR3 is 14 residues. Trimming removed 3 bases from V and 7 bases from J, with 16 bases in between. This CDR3 is CASSLSGPYNEQYF. CDR3 DNA: TGTGCCAGCAGTTTGTCGGGGCCCTACAATGAGCAGTACTTC.

The gene calls are TRBV18 and TRBJ2-7, with D possibly TRBD1 on 5 matching bases. This CDR3 is 13 amino acids long. V gave up 3 bases and J gave up 5 bases, with 11 bases separating them. Germline-derived CDR1 and CDR2 are KGHSH and LQKENI. The CDR3 spells CASSPLTEHEQYF. CDR3 nucleotide sequence: TGTGCCAGCTCACCTTTGACAGAGCACGAGCAGTACTTC.

On this clonotype: A much more abundant neighbour one base away suggests this may be a read error. V usage is TRBV3-1 and J usage is TRBJ1-1; 8 positions match TRBD1. The junction had 11 bases not matched to a gene; V was cut back by 4 bases and J by 4 bases. The CDR3 contains 16 residues. The germline gives CDR1 LGHDT, CDR2 YNNKEL (reference sequence). The CDR3 loop is CASSPGTGGLSTEAFF. CDR3 DNA: TGTGCCAGCAGCCCCGGGACAGGCGGATTGAGCACTGAAGCTTTCTTT.

This chain connects TRBV7-9 to TRBJ1-2; TRBD1 matches 10 bases. The CDR3 length is 16 residues. V was pared by 5 bases and J by 1 base, with 7 bases of the junction left unmatched. CDR1 SEHNR and CDR2 FQNEAQ come from the germline V gene (reference sequence). CDR3: CASSPQGQGLNYGYTF. In DNA form, the CDR3 reads TGTGCCAGCAGCCCCCAGGGACAGGGGCTTAACTATGGCTACACCTTC.

This clonotype turned up a few times. The chain is built from TRBV28 and TRBJ2-1; D uncertain. The CDR3 is 10 residues long. Germline CDR1 and CDR2: MDHEN and SYDVKM. Trimming pared 6 bases from V and 10 bases from J, leaving 7 bases between. The CDR3 DNA reads TGTGCCAGCAGCCGCCTCGAGCAGTTCTTC. Encoded protein: CASSRLEQFF.